The 8 T cell receptor beta chains below come from one sample, sequenced in a study of cytomegalovirus exposure and HLA in healthy donors. Vbeta (60) and Jbeta (13) primers were used in the PCR. Produced via immunoSEQ multiplex PCR; TCRdb's table is partial and in-frame only. The sample includes almost 200,000 clones, around 81% of them seen just once. Sample: PBMCs. The receptors here all came from a man aged 25-45 years in good health and CMV-seronegative.

The V and J genes are TRBV5-8 and TRBJ2-7; 7 positions agree with TRBD1. The germline V gene has CDR1 SGHTS and CDR2 YDEGEE. The CDR3 is made up of 12 amino acids. V was clipped by 10 bases and J by 4 bases; unmatched bases: 8. The CDR3 DNA is TGTGCCTTAAAGGGGGCGTCGTACGAGCAGTACTTC. This encodes CALKGASYEQYF. Complete variable domain (other parts from reference TRBV5-8 and TRBJ2-7): EAGVTQSPTHLIKTRGQQATLRCSPISGHTSVYWYQQALGLGLQFLLWYDEGEERNRGNFPPRFSGRQFPNYSSELNVNALELEDSALYLCALKGASYEQYFGPGTRLTVT.

With regard to this clone: The germline gene is not matched at one end of the junction; a read error may be the cause. V usage is TRBV19 and J usage is TRBJ1-5, with D perhaps matching TRBD1 (5 bases). From germline, CDR1 is LNHDA and CDR2 SQIVND (reference sequence). This CDR3 region has 14 residues. CDR3 in amino acids: CASSTGVSNQPQHF. CDR3 nucleotide sequence: TGTGCCAGCAGTACGGGGGTAAGCAATCAGCCCCAGCATTTT. Using reference TRBV19 and TRBJ1-5 for the parts outside the CDR3, the full variable domain is DGGITQSPKYLFRKEGQNVTLSCEQNLNHDAMYWYRQDPGQGLRLIYYSQIVNDFQKGDIAEGYSVSREKKESFPLTVTSAQKNPTAFYLCASSTGVSNQPQHFGDGTRLSIL.

The gene calls are TRBV4-1 and TRBJ2-1, with D tentatively TRBD1 (5 bases). This CDR3 contains 16 residues. Germline V CDR1 and CDR2: MGHRA, YSYEKL. Trimming stripped 1 base from V and 4 bases from J, with 14 bases between. The CDR3 bases are TGCGCCAGCAGCCAAGGCACCAGGGTTGGGTACAATGAGCAGTTCTTC. Its translation: CASSQGTRVGYNEQFF.

The rearrangement links TRBV19 to TRBJ2-5; weak D call: TRBD1 (5 bases). Germline assignment: CDR1 LNHDA and CDR2 SQIVND (reference sequence). The V gene lost 3 bases and the J gene lost 2 bases, with 10 bases spanning the gap. The CDR3 length is 14 residues. CDR3 in amino acids: CASSIIDRQETQYF. The CDR3 region has the DNA TGTGCCAGTAGTATTATCGACAGACAAGAGACCCAGTACTTC.

The chain employs TRBV7-9 and TRBJ1-1; 9 bases fit TRBD1. Trimming removed 5 bases from V and 4 bases from J; junction bases left unmatched: 8. This CDR3 comprises 15 residues. Germline CDR1 is SEHNR and CDR2 is FQNEAQ (reference sequence). The CDR3 DNA sequence: TGTGCCAGCAGCCCCCAGACAGGGGGTGGCACTGAAGCTTTCTTT. Protein product: CASSPQTGGGTEAFF.

A single count supports this clone. The chain uses TRBV5-4 and TRBJ1-1, with TRBD1 identical over 7 bases. The CDR3 has 15 amino acids. CDR1 and CDR2 (germline): SGHNT, YYREEE (reference sequence). J lost 1 base, V lost 6 bases, and 9 bases had no gene match. CDR3 loop: CASKGAGQQNTEAFF. CDR3 DNA: TGTGCCAGCAAAGGGGCGGGACAGCAGAACACTGAAGCTTTCTTT.

This chain joins TRBV10-3 and TRBJ1-1, with D possibly being TRBD1 (6 bases). The germline CDR1 and CDR2 sequences are ENHRY and SYGVKD. The length of the CDR3 is 13 residues. Trimming pared 10 bases from V and 0 bases from J, leaving 12 bases between. The CDR3 DNA is TGTGCCAATCGACAGGACCTGAACACTGAAGCTTTCTTT. It is translated as CANRQDLNTEAFF.

The chain recombines TRBV27 with TRBJ1-5; D remains unclear. V lost 3 bases to trimming and J lost 5 bases, with 11 bases between them. Germline CDR1 MNHEY, CDR2 SMNVEV (reference sequence). This CDR3 contains 14 residues. The CDR3, as DNA: TGTGCCAGCAGTTTCAGCAGGCTTGATCAGCCCCAGCATTTT. It specifies CASSFSRLDQPQHF.